These 24 T cell receptor beta chains were all obtained from the same sample, sequenced in a study of blood T cell repertoires in COVID-19. Data came from immunoSEQ multiplex PCR; TCRdb stores just in-frame clones and leaves some out. The table lists more than 85,000 clones, around 90% of them singletons. What was sequenced was peripheral blood. The receptors shown here come from a woman aged 55-70 years with acute or convalescent COVID-19.

The sample holds one count of this clone. The V gene is TRBV19, the J gene TRBJ1-2; 10 nucleotides align to TRBD1. This CDR3 has 14 amino acids. V gave up 5 bases and J gave up 8 bases; unmatched junction bases: 8. From germline, CDR1 is LNHDA and CDR2 SQIVND (reference sequence). The DNA of the CDR3 is TGTGCCAGTAGTTCCCTGGGACAGGGGATCGGCTACACCTTC. Its protein product is CASSSLGQGIGYTF.

This clone was seen once. The chain joins TRBV7-2 to TRBJ1-1; D may be TRBD1 (6 bases). V gave up 2 bases and J gave up 5 bases, with 15 bases separating them. The CDR3 contains 15 residues. Looked up from germline, CDR1 is SGHTA and CDR2 is FQGNSA. The CDR3 is CASSLLWAGVTEAFF. CDR3 DNA: TGTGCCAGCAGCTTATTATGGGCAGGGGTTACTGAAGCTTTCTTT.

The chain is built from TRBV9 and TRBJ1-1; 8 bases align to TRBD1. The CDR3 spans 15 residues. Unmatched junction bases numbered 5, after V lost 0 bases and J lost 4 bases. Per the germline V gene, CDR1 is SGDLS and CDR2 is YYNGEE. This CDR3 reads CASSVAQGAFTEAFF. CDR3 in DNA: TGTGCCAGCAGCGTAGCCCAGGGGGCGTTCACTGAAGCTTTCTTT.

The chain joins TRBV7-2 to TRBJ2-1; D is perhaps TRBD2 (5 bases). Germline V gene data show CDR1 as SGHTA and CDR2 as FQGNSA. The CDR3 has 14 residues. The V end lost 5 bases, the J end lost 7 bases, and 15 bases lay between the germline ends. CDR3 nucleotides: TGTGCCAGCAGCCCCCCGGGGAGCACGAATGAGCAGTTCTTC. Its translation: CASSPPGSTNEQFF.

The chain employs TRBV30 and TRBJ1-4; TRBD1 aligns across 7 bases. CDR3 length equals 15 residues. CDR1 is GTSNPN, CDR2 SVGIG, per germline (reference sequence). With V trimmed by 0 bases and J by 7 bases, 8 bases remained unmatched. Written as DNA, the CDR3 is TGTGCCTGGAGTGTGCAAAGCAGGGGGTTTGAAAAACTGTTTTTT. It encodes CAWSVQSRGFEKLFF.

The gene calls are TRBV9 and TRBJ2-7; weak D call: TRBD1 (6 bases). Trimming stripped 0 bases from V and 0 bases from J, with 7 bases between. CDR3 length: 14 residues. CDR1 SGDLS and CDR2 YYNGEE come from the germline V gene. DNA of the CDR3: TGTGCCAGCAGCGTAGAGGGGGTCTCCTACGAGCAGTACTTC. Amino acids: CASSVEGVSYEQYF.

DNA for the CDR3: TGTGCCACCACGTCGAGGATAGCTAACTATGGCTACACCTTC. Protein sequence: CATTSRIANYGYTF. V usage is TRBV5-8 and J usage is TRBJ1-2; D ambiguous. The germline CDR1 and CDR2 sequences are SGHTS and YDEGEE. The CDR3 has 14 residues. Trimming took off 9 bases at V and 0 bases at J, with 15 bases between the two ends.

J is TRBJ1-1 and V is TRBV3-1 (or the pseudogene TRBV3-2); perhaps TRBD1 as D (5 bases). Germline-derived CDR1 and CDR2 are LGHDT and YNNKEL (reference sequence). Trimming removed 1 base from V and 2 bases from J, with 5 bases in between. This CDR3 region has 13 residues. CDR3 loop: CASSQGGNTEAFF. The CDR3 nucleotides read TGTGCCAGCAGCCAAGGGGGCAACACTGAAGCTTTCTTT.

This clone was seen a few times. The V and J genes are TRBV5-1 and TRBJ2-1, with a weak D call TRBD2 (6 bases). V lost 7 bases, J lost 0 bases, and 20 bases lay in between. From germline, CDR1 is SGHRS and CDR2 YFSETQ. The length of the CDR3 is 17 residues. CDR3 DNA: TGCGCCAGCGGGGGGAGAGCCTTTACTAGCTCCTACAATGAGCAGTTCTTC. Translated: CASGGRAFTSSYNEQFF.

V and J are TRBV6-5 and TRBJ2-1, with D perhaps TRBD2 (5 bases). Germline CDR1 reads MNHEY; CDR2 reads SVGAGI. Trimming took 5 bases from V and 8 from J, leaving 10 bases between them. CDR3 length equals 12 residues. The CDR3 loop is CASSTTSHEQFF. The CDR3 bases are TGTGCCAGCAGTACCACTAGTCATGAGCAGTTCTTC.

This chain links TRBV30 with TRBJ1-1, with TRBD1 as a possible D gene (5 bases). The V gene lost 1 base and the J gene lost 4 bases, with 7 bases spanning the gap. The CDR3 has 12 amino acids. Germline assignment: CDR1 GTSNPN and CDR2 SVGIG (reference sequence). The CDR3 loop is CAWSARGTEAFF. DNA for the CDR3: TGTGCCTGGAGTGCTAGGGGCACTGAAGCTTTCTTT.

The V and J genes are TRBV6-5 and TRBJ1-1; 7 bases align to TRBD1. Trimming removed 0 bases from V and 6 bases from J; junction bases left unmatched: 10. CDR1 and CDR2 from the germline V gene are MNHEY and SVGAGI. The CDR3 runs 16 residues. The CDR3 DNA follows: TGTGCCAGCAGTTACTCTTCGGCAGGGGGAGTCGCTGAAGCTTTCTTT. Translating gives CASSYSSAGGVAEAFF.

V is TRBV6-1 and J is TRBJ2-6, with 9 bases that match TRBD1. Germline assignment: CDR1 MNHNS and CDR2 SASEGT. The CDR3 is made up of 18 amino acids. V was clipped by 0 bases and J by 1 base; unmatched bases: 4. The CDR3 DNA reads as TGTGCCAGCAGTGAAGCGGACAGGGGACCGTCTGGGGCCAACGTCCTGACTTTC. Protein product: CASSEADRGPSGANVLTF.

The genes are TRBV5-1 and TRBJ2-1, with 13 bases matching TRBD2. V lost 0 bases to trimming and J lost 4 bases; unmatched junction nucleotides: 1. Germline CDR1 SGHRS, CDR2 YFSETQ. CDR3 length: 16 amino acids. The DNA of the CDR3 is TGCGCCAGCAGCTTGGGGGGACTAGCGGGGTACAATGAGCAGTTCTTC. It codes for CASSLGGLAGYNEQFF.

This chain links TRBV3-1 (or the pseudogene TRBV3-2) with TRBJ2-1; perhaps TRBD2 as D (6 bases). V lost 8 bases to trimming and J lost 0 bases, with 14 bases between them. CDR1 is LGHDT, CDR2 YNNKEL, per germline (reference sequence). This CDR3 comprises 15 residues. The CDR3 DNA sequence: TGTGCCAGCCGGTCTGGCGGGGCCTCCTACAATGAGCAGTTCTTC. The encoded protein is CASRSGGASYNEQFF.

The chain carries TRBV5-8 and TRBJ1-3; D remains ambiguous. Germline CDR1 reads SGHTS; CDR2 reads YDEGEE. CDR3 length: 17 residues. V gave up 5 bases and J gave up 0 bases, with 18 bases separating them. This chain's CDR3 is CASSLPGVDISGNTIYF. CDR3 nucleotide sequence: TGTGCCAGCAGTCTGCCCGGGGTCGATATCTCTGGAAACACCATATATTTT.

In this sample, this clone turned up a few times. The chain links TRBV7-6 to TRBJ1-2; TRBD1 agrees at 10 bases. The V segment lost 0 bases and the J segment 13 bases; nucleotides outside the gene matches: 11. Germline V gene lookup returns CDR1 SGHVS and CDR2 FNYEAQ. The CDR3 runs to 15 residues. CDR3 loop: CASSLAQGQGSFATF. CDR3 bases: TGTGCCAGCAGCTTAGCTCAGGGACAGGGGAGTTTCGCCACCTTC. Using reference TRBV7-6 and TRBJ1-2 for the parts outside the CDR3, the full variable domain is GAGVSQSPRYKVTKRGQDVALRCDPISGHVSLYWYRQALGQGPEFLTYFNYEAQQDKSGLPNDRFSAERPEGSISTLTIQRTEQRDSAMYRCASSLAQGQGSFATFGSGTRLTVV.

The rearrangement uses TRBV14 and TRBJ2-7, with 8 bases that match TRBD2. Germline V gene sequence: CDR1 SGHDN, CDR2 FVKESK. This CDR3 comprises 15 residues. The J segment lost 2 bases and the V segment lost 4 bases, leaving 7 bases of the junction unmatched. CDR3 residues: CASSPGPAGAYEQYF. The CDR3 bases are TGTGCCAGCAGCCCCGGACCAGCGGGAGCCTACGAGCAGTACTTC.

This chain links TRBV2 with TRBJ2-7, with D perhaps TRBD1 (6 bases). CDR3 length: 12 amino acids. The germline gives CDR1 SNHLY, CDR2 FYNNEI. V lost 6 bases and J lost 4, with 10 bases in between. The CDR3 region has the DNA TGTGCCAGCAGGATACAGGGATACGAGCAGTACTTC. Amino acid sequence: CASRIQGYEQYF.

The chain uses TRBV7-2 and TRBJ1-2, with D possibly TRBD1 on 5 matching bases. The CDR3 runs 12 residues. Germline assignment: CDR1 SGHTA and CDR2 FQGNSA. V was cut by 5 bases and J by 13 bases, with 17 bases left in between. The chain's CDR3 is CASSPPGGTLTF. As DNA, the CDR3 is TGTGCCAGCAGCCCCCCGGGGGGGACCCTCACCTTC. The full variable domain, its missing parts supplied by reference TRBV7-2 and TRBJ1-2, is GAGVSQSPSNKVTEKGKDVELRCDPISGHTALYWYRQSLGQGLEFLIYFQGNSAPDKSGLPSDRFSAERTGGSVSTLTIQRTQQEDSAVYLCASSPPGGTLTFGSGTRLTVV.

This chain uses TRBV7-9 with TRBJ2-1; D might be TRBD2 (5 bases). This CDR3 has 12 amino acids. Germline V gives CDR1 SEHNR, CDR2 FQNEAQ (reference sequence). The V gene lost 8 bases and the J gene lost 5 bases, with 10 bases spanning the gap. The CDR3 coding sequence is TGTGCCAGCGACACCGGGAACAATGAGCAGTTCTTC. Its protein product is CASDTGNNEQFF.

The gene calls are TRBV6-5 and TRBJ1-1; 12 positions agree with TRBD1. Trimming took 9 bases from V and 2 from J; bases not matched to a gene: 7. Germline lookup yields CDR1 MNHEY and CDR2 SVGAGI. There are 15 residues in the CDR3. CDR3 loop: CASVGQGALNTEAFF. DNA of the CDR3: TGTGCCAGTGTGGGACAGGGGGCGCTTAACACTGAAGCTTTCTTT.

This chain joins TRBV13 and TRBJ1-3; tentatively, D is TRBD1 (5 bases). Germline CDR1 reads PRHDT; CDR2 reads FYEKMQ (reference sequence). Trimming removed 5 bases at V and 3 bases at J, with 11 bases between. The CDR3 consists of 14 residues. CDR3 sequence: CASSARVDGNTIYF. CDR3 nucleotide sequence: TGTGCCAGCAGCGCCAGGGTGGATGGAAACACCATATATTTT.

J is TRBJ1-1 and V is TRBV19; maybe TRBD1 (5 bases). The CDR3 totals 13 residues. V lost 9 bases and J 1 base, leaving 12 bases between the germline ends. Germline CDR1 and CDR2: LNHDA and SQIVND (reference sequence). The CDR3 spells CASGPGQNTEAFF. CDR3 nucleotides: TGTGCCAGCGGGCCAGGGCAGAACACTGAAGCTTTCTTT.